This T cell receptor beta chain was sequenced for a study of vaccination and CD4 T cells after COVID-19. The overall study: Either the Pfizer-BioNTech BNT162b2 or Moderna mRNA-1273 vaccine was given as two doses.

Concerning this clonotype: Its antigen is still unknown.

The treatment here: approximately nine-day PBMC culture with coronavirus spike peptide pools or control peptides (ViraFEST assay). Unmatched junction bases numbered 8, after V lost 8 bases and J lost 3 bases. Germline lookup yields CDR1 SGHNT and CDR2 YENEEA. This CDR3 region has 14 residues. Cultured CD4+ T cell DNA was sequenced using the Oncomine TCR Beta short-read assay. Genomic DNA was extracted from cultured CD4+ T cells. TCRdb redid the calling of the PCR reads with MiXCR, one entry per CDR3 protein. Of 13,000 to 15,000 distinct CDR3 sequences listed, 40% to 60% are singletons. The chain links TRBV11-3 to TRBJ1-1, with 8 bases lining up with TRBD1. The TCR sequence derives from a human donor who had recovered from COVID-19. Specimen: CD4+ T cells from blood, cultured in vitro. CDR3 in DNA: TGTGCCAGCCGGGGGGGACAGGTTTACACTGAAGCTTTCTTT. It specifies CASRGGQVYTEAFF.